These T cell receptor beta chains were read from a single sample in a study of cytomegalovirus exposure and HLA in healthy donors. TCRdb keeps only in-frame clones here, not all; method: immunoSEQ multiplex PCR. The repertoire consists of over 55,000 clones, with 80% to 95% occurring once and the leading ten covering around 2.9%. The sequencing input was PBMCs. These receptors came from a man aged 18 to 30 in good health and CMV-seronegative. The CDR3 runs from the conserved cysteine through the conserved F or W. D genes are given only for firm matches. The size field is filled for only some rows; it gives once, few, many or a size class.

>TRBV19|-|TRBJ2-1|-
TGTGCCAGTAGTGTCCTAGCGAATGAGCAGTTCTTC
CASSVLANEQFF
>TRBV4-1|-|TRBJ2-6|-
TGCGCCAGCAGCCAAGATAGCAGCACTGGGGCCAACGTCCTGACTTTC
CASSQDSSTGANVLTF
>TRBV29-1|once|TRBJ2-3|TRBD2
TGCAGCGTTGGAGGGACTAGCGGGGGAGGGTATACGCAGTATTTT
CSVGGTSGGGYTQYF
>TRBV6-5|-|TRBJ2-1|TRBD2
TGTGCCAGCAGTTTACTAGCGGGAGCGGATGAGCAGTTCTTC
CASSLLAGADEQFF
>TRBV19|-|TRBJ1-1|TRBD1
TGTGCCAGTAGTGTTACCAGAAAGGGACAGAAAGCTTTCTTT
CASSVTRKGQKAFF
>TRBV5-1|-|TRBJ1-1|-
TGCGCCAGCAGCTTAGAAGTCTCGGGGACTGAAGCTTTCTTT
CASSLEVSGTEAFF
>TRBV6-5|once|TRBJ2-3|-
TGTGCCAGCAGGATGGACCTTCGGGGTACGCAGTATTTT
CASRMDLRGTQYF
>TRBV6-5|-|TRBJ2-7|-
TGTGCCAGCAAGCTAGGCCCCTCCTACGAGCAGTACTTC
CASKLGPSYEQYF
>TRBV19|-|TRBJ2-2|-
TGTGCCAGTAGTATATTCGGGGGATACACCGGGGAGCTGTTTTTT
CASSIFGGYTGELFF
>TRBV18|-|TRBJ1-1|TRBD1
TGTGCCAGCTCACAGACCGGGACAGCTAACACTGAAGCTTTCTTT
CASSQTGTANTEAFF
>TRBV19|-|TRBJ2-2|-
TGTGCCAGCGAAGTATCAGGGAACACCGGGGAGCTGTTTTTT
CASEVSGNTGELFF
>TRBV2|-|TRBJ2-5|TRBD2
TGTGCCAGCAGTGAAAGGTTTCTAGCGGGGGGAGAGACCCAGTACTTC
CASSERFLAGGETQYF
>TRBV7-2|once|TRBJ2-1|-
TGTGCCAGCAGGACTAGTTTAGGGGTCAATGAGCAGTTCTTC
CASRTSLGVNEQFF
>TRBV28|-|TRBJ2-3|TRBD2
TGTGCCAGCAGCGGACTAGAAAGCACAGATACGCAGTATTTT
CASSGLESTDTQYF
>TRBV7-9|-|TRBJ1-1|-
TGTGCCAGCAGCGACCTAGCTTACACTGAAGCTTTCTTT
CASSDLAYTEAFF
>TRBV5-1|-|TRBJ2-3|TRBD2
TGCGCCAGCAGCTCCAACCGGGGACTAGCGGGAGATACGCAGTATTTT
CASSSNRGLAGDTQYF
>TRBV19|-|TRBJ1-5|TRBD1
TGTGCCAGTAGCCGACAGGGGGGCAATCAGCCCCAGCATTTT
CASSRQGGNQPQHF